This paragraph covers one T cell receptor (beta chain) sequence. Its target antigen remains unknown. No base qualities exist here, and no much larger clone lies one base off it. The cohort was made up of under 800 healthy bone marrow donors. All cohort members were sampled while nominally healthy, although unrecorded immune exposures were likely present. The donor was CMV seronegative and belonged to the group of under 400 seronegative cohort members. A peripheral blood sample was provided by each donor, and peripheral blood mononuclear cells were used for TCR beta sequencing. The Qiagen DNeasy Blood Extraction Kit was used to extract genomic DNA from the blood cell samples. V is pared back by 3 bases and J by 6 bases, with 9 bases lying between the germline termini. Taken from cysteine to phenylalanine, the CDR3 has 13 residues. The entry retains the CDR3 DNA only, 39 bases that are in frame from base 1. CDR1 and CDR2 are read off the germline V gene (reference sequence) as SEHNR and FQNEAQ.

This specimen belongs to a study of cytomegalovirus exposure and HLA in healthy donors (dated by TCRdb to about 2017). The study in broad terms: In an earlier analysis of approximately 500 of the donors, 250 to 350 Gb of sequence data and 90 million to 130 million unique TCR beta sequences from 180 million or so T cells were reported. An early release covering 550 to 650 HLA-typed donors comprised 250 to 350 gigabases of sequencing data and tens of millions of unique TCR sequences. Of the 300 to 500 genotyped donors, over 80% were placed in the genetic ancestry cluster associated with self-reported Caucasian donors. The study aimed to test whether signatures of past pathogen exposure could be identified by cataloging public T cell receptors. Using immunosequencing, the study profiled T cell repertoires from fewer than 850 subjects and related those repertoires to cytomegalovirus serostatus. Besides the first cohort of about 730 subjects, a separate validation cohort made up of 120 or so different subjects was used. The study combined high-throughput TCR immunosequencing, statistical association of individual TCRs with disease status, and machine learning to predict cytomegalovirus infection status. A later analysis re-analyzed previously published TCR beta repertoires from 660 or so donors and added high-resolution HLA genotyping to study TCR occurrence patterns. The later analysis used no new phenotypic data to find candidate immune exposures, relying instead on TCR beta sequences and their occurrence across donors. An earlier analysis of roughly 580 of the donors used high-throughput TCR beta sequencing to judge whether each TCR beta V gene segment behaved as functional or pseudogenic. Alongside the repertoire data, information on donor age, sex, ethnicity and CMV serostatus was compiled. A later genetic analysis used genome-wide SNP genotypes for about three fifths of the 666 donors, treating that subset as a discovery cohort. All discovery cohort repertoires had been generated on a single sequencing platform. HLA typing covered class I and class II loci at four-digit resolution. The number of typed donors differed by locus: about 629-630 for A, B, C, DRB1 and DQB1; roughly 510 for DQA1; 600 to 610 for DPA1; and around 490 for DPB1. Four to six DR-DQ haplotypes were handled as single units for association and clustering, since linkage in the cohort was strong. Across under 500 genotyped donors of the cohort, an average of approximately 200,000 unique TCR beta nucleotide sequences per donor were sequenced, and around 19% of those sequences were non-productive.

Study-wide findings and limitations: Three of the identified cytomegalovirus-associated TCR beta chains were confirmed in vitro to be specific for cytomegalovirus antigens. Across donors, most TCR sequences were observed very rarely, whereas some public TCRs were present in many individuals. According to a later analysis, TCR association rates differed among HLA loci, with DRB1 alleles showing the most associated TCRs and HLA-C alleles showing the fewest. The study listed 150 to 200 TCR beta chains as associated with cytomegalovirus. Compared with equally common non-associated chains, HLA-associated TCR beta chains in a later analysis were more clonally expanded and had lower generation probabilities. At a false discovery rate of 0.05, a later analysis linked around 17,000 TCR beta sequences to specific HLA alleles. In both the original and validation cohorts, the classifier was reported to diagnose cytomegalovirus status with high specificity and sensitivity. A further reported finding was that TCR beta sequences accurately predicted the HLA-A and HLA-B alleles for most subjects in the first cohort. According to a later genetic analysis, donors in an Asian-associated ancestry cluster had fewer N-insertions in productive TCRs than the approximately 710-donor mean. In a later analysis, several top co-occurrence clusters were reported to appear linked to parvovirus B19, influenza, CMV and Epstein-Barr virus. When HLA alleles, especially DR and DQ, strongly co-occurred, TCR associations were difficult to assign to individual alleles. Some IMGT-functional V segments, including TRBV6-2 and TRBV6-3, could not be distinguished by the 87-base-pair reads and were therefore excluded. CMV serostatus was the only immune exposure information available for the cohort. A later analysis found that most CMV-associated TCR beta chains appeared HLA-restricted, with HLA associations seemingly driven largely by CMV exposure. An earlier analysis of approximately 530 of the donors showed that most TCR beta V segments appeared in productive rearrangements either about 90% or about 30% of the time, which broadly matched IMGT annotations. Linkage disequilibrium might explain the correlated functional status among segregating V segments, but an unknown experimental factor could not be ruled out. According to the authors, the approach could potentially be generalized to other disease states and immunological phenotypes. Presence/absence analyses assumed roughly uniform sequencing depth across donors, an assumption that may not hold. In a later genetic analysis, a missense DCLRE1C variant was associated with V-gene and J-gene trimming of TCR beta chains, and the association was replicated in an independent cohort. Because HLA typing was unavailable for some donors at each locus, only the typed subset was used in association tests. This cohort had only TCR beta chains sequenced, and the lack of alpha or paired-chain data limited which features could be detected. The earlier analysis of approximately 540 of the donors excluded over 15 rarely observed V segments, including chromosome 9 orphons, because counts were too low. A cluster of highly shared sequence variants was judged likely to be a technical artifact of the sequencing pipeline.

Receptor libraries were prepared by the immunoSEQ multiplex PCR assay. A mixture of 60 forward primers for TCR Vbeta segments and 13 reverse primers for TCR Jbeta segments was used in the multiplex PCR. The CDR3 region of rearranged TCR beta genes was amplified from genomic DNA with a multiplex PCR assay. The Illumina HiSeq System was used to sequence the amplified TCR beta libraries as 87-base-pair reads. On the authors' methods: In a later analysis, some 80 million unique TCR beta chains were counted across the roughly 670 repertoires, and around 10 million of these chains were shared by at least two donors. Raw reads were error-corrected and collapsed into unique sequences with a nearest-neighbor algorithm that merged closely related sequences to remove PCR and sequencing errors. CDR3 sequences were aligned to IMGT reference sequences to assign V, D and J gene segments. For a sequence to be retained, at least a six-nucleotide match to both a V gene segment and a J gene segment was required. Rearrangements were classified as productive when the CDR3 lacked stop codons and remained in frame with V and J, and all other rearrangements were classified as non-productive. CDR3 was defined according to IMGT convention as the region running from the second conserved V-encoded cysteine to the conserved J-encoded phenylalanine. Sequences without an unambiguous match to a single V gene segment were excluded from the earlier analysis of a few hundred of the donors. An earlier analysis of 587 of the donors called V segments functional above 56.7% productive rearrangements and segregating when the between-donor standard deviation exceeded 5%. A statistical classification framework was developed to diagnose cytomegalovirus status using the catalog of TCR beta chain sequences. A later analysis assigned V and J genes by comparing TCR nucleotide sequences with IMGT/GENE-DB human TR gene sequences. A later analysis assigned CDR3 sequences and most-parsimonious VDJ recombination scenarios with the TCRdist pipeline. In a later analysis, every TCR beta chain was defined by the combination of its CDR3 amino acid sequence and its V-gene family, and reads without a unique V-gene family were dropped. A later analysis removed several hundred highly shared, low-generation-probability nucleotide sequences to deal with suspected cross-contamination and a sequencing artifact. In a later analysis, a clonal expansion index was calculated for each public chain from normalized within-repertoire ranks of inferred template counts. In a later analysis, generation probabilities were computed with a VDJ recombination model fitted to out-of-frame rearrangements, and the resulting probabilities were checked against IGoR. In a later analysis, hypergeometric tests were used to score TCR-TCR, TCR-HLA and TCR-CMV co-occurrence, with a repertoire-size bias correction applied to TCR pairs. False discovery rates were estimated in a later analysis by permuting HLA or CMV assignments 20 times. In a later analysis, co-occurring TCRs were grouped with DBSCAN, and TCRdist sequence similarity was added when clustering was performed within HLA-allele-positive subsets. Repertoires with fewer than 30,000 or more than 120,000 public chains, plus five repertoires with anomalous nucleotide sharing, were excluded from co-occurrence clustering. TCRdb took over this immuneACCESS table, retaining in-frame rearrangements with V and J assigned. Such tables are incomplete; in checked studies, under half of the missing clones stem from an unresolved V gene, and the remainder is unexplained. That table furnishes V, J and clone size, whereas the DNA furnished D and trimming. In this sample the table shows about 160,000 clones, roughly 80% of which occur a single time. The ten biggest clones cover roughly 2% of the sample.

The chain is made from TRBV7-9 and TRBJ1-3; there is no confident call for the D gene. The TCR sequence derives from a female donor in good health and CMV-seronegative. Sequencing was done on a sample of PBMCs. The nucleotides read TGTGCCAGCAGCTTTGACACCAAAAACACCATATATTTT. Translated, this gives CASSFDTKNTIYF.